The present T cell receptor beta chain was sequenced within a study of T cells after yellow fever vaccination. UMIs were added to TCR cDNA along with a universal primer site when it was made by 5'RACE template switching. TCRdb analysed the 5' RACE reads with MiXCR anew, one entry per CDR3 protein. The sample lists about 230,000 distinct CDR3 sequences, around 6.7% seen once, with about 0.95% in the top ten. Germline CDR1 reads SGHKS; CDR2 reads YYEKEE (reference sequence). Trimming at V came to 7 bases and at J to 0 bases, leaving 9 bases not matched to a gene. This CDR3 contains 16 residues. Study-wide results and limits: Among primary-vaccination clones, most reappeared after the booster, at roughly 95% for CD4 and 85% to 90% for CD8. Weaker overall, the secondary response nonetheless peaked faster (day 5 versus 15).

This clonotype came up many times. Its antigen is still unknown. This chain connects TRBV5-5 to TRBJ2-1; 8 positions match TRBD1. The source is a man aged 25 to 40 who received the YFV17D yellow fever vaccine. Source: CD4+ T cells sorted from PBMCs, taken on the day of the yellow fever booster vaccination. CDR3 region: CASASTGASSYNEQFF. In DNA form, the CDR3 reads TGTGCCAGCGCCTCGACAGGGGCGAGCTCCTACAATGAGCAGTTCTTC.